Following are 28 T cell receptor beta chains from one sample sequenced in a study of cytomegalovirus exposure and HLA in healthy donors. Researchers ran the PCR with 60 Vbeta and 13 Jbeta primers. Repertoires were generated with immunoSEQ multiplex PCR, while TCRdb's copy carries only in-frame clones and drops some. This table holds about 140,000 clones, more than 60% found once. The specimen sequenced was PBMCs. All receptors derive from a woman aged 55-75 years in good health and CMV-seronegative.

V and J are TRBV2 and TRBJ2-3; a possible D gene is TRBD2 (5 bases). V was cut by 4 bases and J by 6 bases, with 11 bases left in between. The germline gives CDR1 SNHLY, CDR2 FYNNEI. This CDR3 contains 13 residues. Here the CDR3 reads CASSAGLWDTQYF. CDR3 coding DNA: TGTGCCAGCAGTGCAGGACTTTGGGATACGCAGTATTTT.

The chain is built from TRBV11-2 and TRBJ2-1; 8 bases agree with TRBD2. The CDR3 is 17 amino acids. Germline CDR1 SGHAT, CDR2 FQNNGV. After removal of 4 bases from V and 2 bases from J, the junction contained 10 bases not matched to a gene. CDR3 DNA: TGTGCCAGCAGCTATGGACTAGCCCGTACCACCTACAATGAGCAGTTCTTC. It translates to CASSYGLARTTYNEQFF.

V is TRBV7-6 and J is TRBJ2-5; the match to TRBD2 covers 12 bases. The CDR3 is 19 amino acids. V dropped 1 base and J dropped 0; count of bases not matched to a gene: 9. Germline CDR1 reads SGHVS; CDR2 reads FNYEAQ. CDR3 protein: CASSLVPTSGRWDQETQYF. As DNA, the CDR3 is TGTGCCAGCAGCTTAGTTCCCACTAGCGGGAGGTGGGACCAAGAGACCCAGTACTTC. The full variable domain, with the rest looked up from reference TRBV7-6 and TRBJ2-5, is GAGVSQSPRYKVTKRGQDVALRCDPISGHVSLYWYRQALGQGPEFLTYFNYEAQQDKSGLPNDRFSAERPEGSISTLTIQRTEQRDSAMYRCASSLVPTSGRWDQETQYFGPGTRLLVL.

The gene calls are TRBV5-1 and TRBJ2-2, with TRBD2 matching 7 bases. The CDR3 loop spans 17 amino acids. Germline CDR1 reads SGHRS; CDR2 reads YFSETQ. V lost 1 base and J lost 0; bases outside the gene matches: 6. Written as DNA, the CDR3 is TGCGCCAGCAGCTTGCTGACTAGCCGCTCGAACACCGGGGAGCTGTTTTTT. Encoded protein: CASSLLTSRSNTGELFF. The entire variable domain, with the rest obtained from reference TRBV5-1 and TRBJ2-2, is as follows: KAGVTQTPRYLIKTRGQQVTLSCSPISGHRSVSWYQQTPGQGLQFLFEYFSETQRNKGNFPGRFSGRQFSNSRSEMNVSTLELGDSALYLCASSLLTSRSNTGELFFGEGSRLTVL.

The chain uses TRBV19 and TRBJ1-2; TRBD1 matches at 11 bases. The CDR3 contains 13 residues. Trimming at V came to 7 bases and at J to 8 bases, leaving 6 bases not matched to a gene. Germline lookup yields CDR1 LNHDA and CDR2 SQIVND (reference sequence). The CDR3 sequence is CASTLDRGHGYTF. The CDR3 nucleotides read TGTGCCAGTACCTTGGACAGGGGGCACGGCTACACCTTC.

This clone has more than one count but fewer than ten. The V gene is TRBV6-5, the J gene TRBJ2-7; D may be TRBD1 (5 bases). There are 15 residues in the CDR3. Deletions cut 6 bases from V and 3 bases from J, with 18 bases between. Germline CDR1 is MNHEY and CDR2 is SVGAGI. CDR3: CASSRDGTQNYEQYF. The CDR3 nucleotides are TGTGCCAGCAGCAGGGATGGTACCCAAAACTACGAGCAGTACTTC.

The chain employs TRBV19 and TRBJ1-1; 7 nucleotides match TRBD1. The V segment lost 7 bases and the J segment 1 base; nucleotides outside the gene matches: 6. The CDR3 has 14 amino acids. Looked up from germline, CDR1 is LNHDA and CDR2 is SQIVND (reference sequence). The CDR3 DNA sequence: TGTGCCAGTACTAGGGGGCGAGGGAACACTGAAGCTTTCTTT. It yields the protein CASTRGRGNTEAFF.

The chain combines TRBV19 with TRBJ1-4; 7 positions agree with TRBD1. The CDR3 loop spans 16 amino acids. The V gene end was trimmed by 5 bases and the J gene end by 0 bases; junction bases not matched to a gene: 6. Germline V gene lookup returns CDR1 LNHDA and CDR2 SQIVND (reference sequence). The CDR3, as DNA: TGTGCCAGTAGTGCTAAGGGGGCCACAACTAATGAAAAACTGTTTTTT. As protein: CASSAKGATTNEKLFF.

The chain has TRBV7-8 and TRBJ2-1; 11 bases line up with TRBD1. V trimming: 6 bases; J trimming: 0 bases; junction bases outside the gene matches: 7. From germline, CDR1 is SGHVS and CDR2 FQNEAQ. The length of the CDR3 is 17 residues. The CDR3 loop reads CASSRDRGTNSYNEQFF. CDR3 nucleotides: TGTGCCAGCAGTCGGGACAGGGGGACCAACTCCTACAATGAGCAGTTCTTC.

The chain has TRBV28 and TRBJ1-2, with D maybe TRBD1 (5 bases). The CDR3 covers 11 residues. V lost 6 bases and J 6 bases, leaving 8 bases between the germline ends. The germline V gene has CDR1 MDHEN and CDR2 SYDVKM. DNA of the CDR3: TGTGCCAGCAGAGTCAGGGATGGCTACACCTTC. It encodes CASRVRDGYTF.

The chain couples TRBV12-2 to TRBJ2-1; no check of the table's D call, TRBD2, against the DNA was made. TRBV12-2 is a documented pseudogene. There are 17 residues in the CDR3. The CDR3 DNA reads as TGTGCAAGTCGCTCCAAGGTCCTAGCGGGAGGGATAGATGAGCAGTTCTTC. This sequence encodes CASRSKVLAGGIDEQFF.

The rearrangement links TRBV7-2 to TRBJ1-3; TRBD1 agrees at 9 bases. CDR3 size: 16 residues. CDR1 is SGHTA, CDR2 FQGNSA, per germline. V shed 2 bases and J 1 base; nucleotides not matched to a gene: 3. This CDR3 is CASSLKGTGSGNTIYF. The CDR3 DNA follows: TGTGCCAGCAGCTTAAAGGGGACAGGGTCTGGAAACACCATATATTTT.

The V gene is TRBV7-9, the J gene TRBJ1-2; D remains unclear. This CDR3 spans 13 amino acids. Germline-derived CDR1 and CDR2 are SEHNR and FQNEAQ (reference sequence). V was clipped by 8 bases and J by 2 bases, with 12 bases between them. CDR3 sequence (DNA): TGTGCCAGCGAGAGGGTGTCGAACTATGGCTACACCTTC. It yields the protein CASERVSNYGYTF.

J is TRBJ2-4 and V is TRBV19; D gene unclear. The ends were cut back, 3 bases at V and 0 bases at J, with 9 bases in the middle. The CDR3 loop spans 15 amino acids. The germline CDR1 and CDR2 sequences are LNHDA and SQIVND (reference sequence). DNA for the CDR3: TGTGCCAGTAGTATTGAACTTACAGCCAAAAACATTCAGTACTTC. Translation: CASSIELTAKNIQYF.

The chain has TRBV5-4 and TRBJ1-1; 10 nucleotides align to TRBD1. V shed 2 bases and J 3 bases; nucleotides not matched to a gene: 4. The CDR3 runs 15 residues. The germline V gene encodes CDR1 SGHNT and CDR2 YYREEE (reference sequence). The CDR3 region is CASSLPTGGHTEAFF. In nucleotides, the CDR3 is TGTGCCAGCAGCTTACCGACAGGGGGCCACACTGAAGCTTTCTTT. The full variable domain, rest sourced from reference TRBV5-4 and TRBJ1-1, is ETGVTQSPTHLIKTRGQQVTLRCSSQSGHNTVSWYQQALGQGPQFIFQYYREEENGRGNFPPRFSGLQFPNYSSELNVNALELDDSALYLCASSLPTGGHTEAFFGQGTRLTVV.

The J gene is TRBJ2-5, the V gene TRBV4-1, with 8 bases matching TRBD1. Losses at the gene ends were 4 bases for V and 2 bases for J; bases not matched to a gene: 3. The CDR3 length is 14 residues. Germline lookup yields CDR1 MGHRA and CDR2 YSYEKL. The CDR3: CASSPGQGQETQYF. CDR3 bases: TGCGCCAGCAGCCCCGGACAGGGACAAGAGACCCAGTACTTC.

This clone was seen only a few times. The rearrangement links TRBV7-8 to TRBJ1-3; no firm D call. Trimming stripped 4 bases from V and 0 bases from J, with 10 bases between. Per the germline V gene, CDR1 is SGHVS and CDR2 is FQNEAQ. The CDR3 covers 15 residues. CDR3 bases: TGTGCCAGCAGCTACGGAGACGGCTCTGGAAACACCATATATTTT. Encoded protein: CASSYGDGSGNTIYF.

This sequence joins TRBV19 and TRBJ1-1, with TRBD1 matching 7 bases. CDR3 length equals 16 residues. The V and J ends lost 7 bases and 0 bases, in that order; junction bases with no gene match: 11. Germline V gene lookup returns CDR1 LNHDA and CDR2 SQIVND (reference sequence). The CDR3 DNA reads as TGTGCCAGTACCCCGCCGGGACAGATTATGAACACTGAAGCTTTCTTT. Residues: CASTPPGQIMNTEAFF.

The chain has TRBV7-2 and TRBJ2-7; 9 nucleotides match TRBD2. Germline V lookup: CDR1 SGHTA, CDR2 FQGNSA. CDR3 length equals 17 residues. J lost 0 bases, V lost 3 bases, and 9 bases had no gene match. The CDR3 region is CASSLVRLAESSYEQYF. In DNA, the CDR3 is TGTGCCAGCAGCTTGGTGCGACTAGCGGAGAGCTCCTACGAGCAGTACTTC.

The chain has TRBV19 and TRBJ1-5; tentative D call: TRBD1 (6 bases). The CDR3 is 14 amino acids. V was pared by 5 bases and J by 5 bases, with 13 bases between. Germline V gene sequence: CDR1 LNHDA, CDR2 SQIVND (reference sequence). The CDR3 spells CASSPQGNYQPQHF. The CDR3 bases are TGTGCCAGTAGTCCCCAGGGGAATTATCAGCCCCAGCATTTT.

This rearrangement joins TRBV5-4 to TRBJ1-2, with 10 bases identical to TRBD1. V trimming: 5 bases; J trimming: 4 bases; junction bases outside the gene matches: 11. The CDR3 covers 16 residues. Germline loops: CDR1 SGHNT, CDR2 YYREEE (reference sequence). CDR3 nucleotides: TGTGCCAGCAGTCCACTAGGGACAGGGGCCGTCTATGGCTACACCTTC. It is translated as CASSPLGTGAVYGYTF.

The chain carries TRBV19 and TRBJ2-3, with 7 bases identical to TRBD2. Germline V gene lookup returns CDR1 LNHDA and CDR2 SQIVND (reference sequence). This CDR3 comprises 15 residues. Germline trimming cut 3 bases from V and 0 bases from J; bases unmatched to any gene: 3. In nucleotides, the CDR3 is TGTGCCAGTAGTATCGGGACTACTAGCACAGATACGCAGTATTTT. Protein sequence: CASSIGTTSTDTQYF. The whole variable domain, remainder taken from reference TRBV19 and TRBJ2-3, is DGGITQSPKYLFRKEGQNVTLSCEQNLNHDAMYWYRQDPGQGLRLIYYSQIVNDFQKGDIAEGYSVSREKKESFPLTVTSAQKNPTAFYLCASSIGTTSTDTQYFGPGTRLTVL.

This clone was counted a few times. This chain uses TRBV5-6 with TRBJ2-7; D remains unclear. Deletions cut 0 bases from V and 6 bases from J, with 10 bases between. Germline V gene lookup returns CDR1 SGHDT and CDR2 YYEEEE. The CDR3 has 13 amino acids. As DNA, the CDR3 is TGTGCCAGCAGCTTGGACAGAGAAAGCGAGCAGTACTTC. This sequence encodes CASSLDRESEQYF.

V usage is TRBV6-6 and J usage is TRBJ1-2; 7 bases are shared with TRBD1. This CDR3 contains 11 residues. V was pared by 5 bases and J by 11 bases, with 5 bases of the junction left unmatched. Germline V gene lookup returns CDR1 MNHNY and CDR2 SVGAGI (reference sequence). In DNA form, the CDR3 reads TGTGCCAGCAGTGAGGACAGGCTATACACCTTC. This codes for CASSEDRLYTF.

To note about this clone: The sample holds other DNA sequences that translate to the same CDR3. This chain connects TRBV10-3 to TRBJ1-4; TRBD1 is a possible D gene (6 bases). In germline, CDR1 is ENHRY, CDR2 SYGVKD. V lost 0 bases and J 5 bases, leaving 10 bases between the germline ends. CDR3 length: 15 residues. CDR3 in amino acids: CAISESGQGNEKLFF. In nucleotides, the CDR3 is TGTGCCATCAGTGAGTCGGGGCAGGGGAATGAAAAACTGTTTTTT.

The chain joins TRBV27 to TRBJ2-3; 9 bases line up with TRBD2. Germline CDR1 MNHEY, CDR2 SMNVEV (reference sequence). This CDR3 has 14 residues. The V segment lost 4 bases and the J segment 5 bases; nucleotides outside the gene matches: 4. CDR3 nucleotide sequence: TGTGCCAGCAGTTCAATAGCGGGAGAAGATACGCAGTATTTT. As protein: CASSSIAGEDTQYF.

This clone was counted between two and nine times. The chain employs TRBV19 and TRBJ2-5; D is undetermined. Trimming shortened V by 4 bases and J by 2 bases, and 11 bases separated the two germline ends. Per the germline V gene, CDR1 is LNHDA and CDR2 is SQIVND (reference sequence). The CDR3 loop spans 14 amino acids. CDR3 sequence reads: CASSTPRGQETQYF. CDR3 nucleotides: TGTGCCAGTAGTACCCCGCGCGGACAAGAGACCCAGTACTTC.

V and J are TRBV7-2 and TRBJ2-5; D remains unclear. The germline CDR1 and CDR2 sequences are SGHTA and FQGNSA. The CDR3 runs to 15 residues. The ends were cut back, 5 bases at V and 1 base at J, with 14 bases in the middle. For the CDR3, the DNA is TGTGCCAGCAGCCGACGTACATCGGGCCAAGAGACCCAGTACTTC. Amino acid sequence: CASSRRTSGQETQYF.